This T cell receptor beta chain was captured by sequencing in a study of T-cell memory formation after mild COVID-19 (dated by TCRdb to about 2021). As for the study more broadly: TCR sequence clusters from the two donors were found to be largely donor specific. T-cell clones expanding and contracting after mild COVID-19 in a couple of donors were tracked by longitudinal TCRalpha and TCRbeta repertoire sequencing. Two young, previously healthy adult volunteers, one female and one male, were included in the cohort. What the work shows at the level of the full study, not this receptor alone: The study covered only two mild cases, and larger cohorts including severe cases with pre-infection samples were considered necessary. Contracting CD4+ clones turned up mainly in the CM and EM memory subsets, whereas EMRA was where CD8+ clones were enriched. Some responding clones were detected in pre-infection memory, which suggested that pre-existing cross-reactive memory T cells had joined the SARS-CoV-2 response. SARS-CoV-2 specificity of the second-wave clones peaking on day 37 was not confirmed. Clones that contracted from day 15 to 85 showed balanced CD4/CD8 phenotypes, whereas a second wave of clones that expanded from day 15 to 37 leaned towards CD4+.

For sequencing, an Illumina NovaSeq 6000 was employed. cDNA libraries for TCRalpha and TCRbeta were prepared by 5'RACE using constant-segment primers, with sample barcodes and unique molecular identifiers added. RNA was extracted from every sample with Trizol reagent. Library amplification was performed in two PCR steps, and a second sample barcode and Illumina TruSeq adapters were introduced in the second step. Libraries were sequenced on an Illumina NovaSeq with 2 x 150 bp paired-end reads. On the study's bioinformatics: Demultiplexing of reads and collapsing into UMI-guided consensus sequences were performed with migec v1.2.7. With mixcr v2.1.11, UMI consensuses were aligned to TRA and TRB V and J templates and assembled into clonotypes. Expanded or contracted clonotypes were those called significant by both edgeR and NoisET, with noise models trained on biological replicates. For edgeR calls, the thresholds were a false discovery rate-adjusted p below 0.01 and a log2 fold-change of 1. As an exploratory analysis of dynamics, PCA with hierarchical clustering was applied to max-normalized trajectories of the 1000 most abundant clonotypes. Each responding clone was given a CD4 or CD8 phenotype based on the CD4+ and CD8+ repertoires, which had been sequenced separately. Clones were called with MiXCR by TCRdb after fastp trimmed the public reads at Q25, and only in-frame beta chains were retained. Each entry is one CDR3 protein sequence, shown with its most common DNA and genes. The V and J calls, along with clone size, are taken from TCRdb and not from the paper's own processing. Present in this sample are 350,000 to 450,000 distinct CDR3 sequences, roughly 20% of which were seen just once. Together, the top ten hold 8.4% of the sample.

Ficoll-Paque density gradient centrifugation was the method used to isolate PBMCs. CDR1 and CDR2 (MNHEY, SMNVEV) derive from the germline V gene (reference sequence). Trimming removed 5 bases from V and 4 bases from J; the gene matches leave 6 bases unexplained. From its cysteine to its phenylalanine, the CDR3 spans 15 amino acids. Only the CDR3 part of the read is kept: 45 bases, read in frame from the first base. In regard to this clonotype: The clone's antigen remains unknown. One base away there is no much larger clone; base qualities are not given.

Sequenced input: PBMCs or a T cell subset sorted from them (not recorded which). This TCR was recovered from an adult woman who had mild COVID-19 (a few samples of this study predate the infection). The sample titles of this study are shuffled in the database, so cell type and time point are left out; the donor was told from shared clones. In this chain, TRBV27 is recombined with TRBJ2-1, and TRBD1 matches 9 of the central bases. The CDR3 region reads CASSLTGGLYNEQFF. DNA sequence: TGTGCCAGCAGTCTGACAGGGGGGTTGTACAATGAGCAGTTCTTC.